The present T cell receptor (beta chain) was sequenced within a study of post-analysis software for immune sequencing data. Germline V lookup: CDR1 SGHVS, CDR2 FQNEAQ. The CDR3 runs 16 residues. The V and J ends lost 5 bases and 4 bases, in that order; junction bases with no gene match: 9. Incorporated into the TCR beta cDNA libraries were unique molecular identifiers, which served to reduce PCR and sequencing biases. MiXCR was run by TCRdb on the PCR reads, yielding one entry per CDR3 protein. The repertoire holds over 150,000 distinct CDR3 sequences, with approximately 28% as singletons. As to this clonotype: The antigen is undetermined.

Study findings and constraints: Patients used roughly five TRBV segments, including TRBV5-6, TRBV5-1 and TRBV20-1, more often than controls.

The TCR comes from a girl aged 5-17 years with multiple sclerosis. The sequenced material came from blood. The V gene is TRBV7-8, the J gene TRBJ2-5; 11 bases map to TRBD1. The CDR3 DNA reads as TGTGCCAGCAGCCCCCGCCGGGACAGGGGGTTAGAGACCCAGTACTTC. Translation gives CASSPRRDRGLETQYF.